This TCR beta chain was found in a study of blood T cell repertoires in COVID-19. Between the trimmed V and J ends, which lost 2 bases and 1 base, there was a span of 6 bases. The CDR3 consists of 13 residues. Germline CDR1 and CDR2: PRHDT and FYEKMQ (reference sequence). Clones were sequenced by immunoSEQ multiplex PCR, and TCRdb holds only the in-frame ones, with some missing. The data contain 490,000 or so clones, 80% to 90% of them seen just once; the ten biggest clones take up 6.5% to 8.5%. The rearrangement uses TRBV13 and TRBJ2-7; no clear D. The material sequenced was PBMCs or T cells enriched from blood (not recorded which). The sequence was obtained from a woman aged 60-70 years who had recovered from COVID-19. CDR3 residues: CASSLTASYEQYF. In DNA form, the CDR3 reads TGTGCCAGCAGCTTAACAGCATCCTACGAGCAGTACTTC.